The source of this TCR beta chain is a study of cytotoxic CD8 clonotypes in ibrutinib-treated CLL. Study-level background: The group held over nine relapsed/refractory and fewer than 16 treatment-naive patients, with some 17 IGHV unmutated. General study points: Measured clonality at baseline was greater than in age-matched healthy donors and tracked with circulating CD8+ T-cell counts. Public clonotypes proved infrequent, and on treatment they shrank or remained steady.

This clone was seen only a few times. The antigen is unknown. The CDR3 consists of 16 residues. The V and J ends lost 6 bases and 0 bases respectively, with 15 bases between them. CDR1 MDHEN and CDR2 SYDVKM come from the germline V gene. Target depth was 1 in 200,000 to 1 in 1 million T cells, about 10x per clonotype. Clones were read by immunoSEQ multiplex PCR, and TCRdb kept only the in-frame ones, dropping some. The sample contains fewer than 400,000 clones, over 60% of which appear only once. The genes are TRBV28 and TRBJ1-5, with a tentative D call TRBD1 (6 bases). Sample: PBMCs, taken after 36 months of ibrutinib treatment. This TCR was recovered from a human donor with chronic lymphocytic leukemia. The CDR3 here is CASSYRAILSNQPQHF. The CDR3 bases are TGTGCCAGCAGCTACAGGGCAATCCTTAGCAATCAGCCCCAGCATTTT. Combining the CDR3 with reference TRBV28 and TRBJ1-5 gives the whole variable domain DVKVTQSSRYLVKRTGEKVFLECVQDMDHENMFWYRQDPGLGLRLIYFSYDVKMKEKGDIPEGYSVSREKKERFSLILESASTNQTSMYLCASSYRAILSNQPQHFGDGTRLSIL.